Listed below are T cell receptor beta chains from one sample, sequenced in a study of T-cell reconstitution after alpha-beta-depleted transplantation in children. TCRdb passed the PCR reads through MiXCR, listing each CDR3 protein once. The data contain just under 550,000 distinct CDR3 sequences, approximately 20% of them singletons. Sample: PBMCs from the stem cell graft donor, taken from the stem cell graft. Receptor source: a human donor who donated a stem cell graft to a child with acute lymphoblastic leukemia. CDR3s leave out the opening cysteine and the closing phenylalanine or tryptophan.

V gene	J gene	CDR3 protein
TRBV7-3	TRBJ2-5	ASSLSGSQETQY
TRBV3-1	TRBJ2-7	ASSQSGQGFRLY
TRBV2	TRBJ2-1	ASSEQAGGYNEQF
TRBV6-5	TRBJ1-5	ASSYSTAGRDSNQPQH
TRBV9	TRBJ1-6	ASSVNSNSPLH
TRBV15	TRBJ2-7	ATSRDQRPYEQY
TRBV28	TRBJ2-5	ASSLMTGAETQY
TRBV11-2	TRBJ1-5	ASSPTATSNQPQH
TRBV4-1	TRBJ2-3	ASSQERTSSTDTQY
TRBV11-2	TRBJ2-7	ASRPSPGTGLYEQY
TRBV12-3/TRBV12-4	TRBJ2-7	ASSWRLAENYEQY
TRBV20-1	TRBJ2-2	SCRQVNTGELF
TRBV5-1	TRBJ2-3	ASRWGSGRRGDTQY
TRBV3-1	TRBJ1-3	ASSQGGGGGNTIY
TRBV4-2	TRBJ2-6	ASSPRDSSGANVLT
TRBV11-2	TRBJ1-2	ASSRLRTGVAGYT
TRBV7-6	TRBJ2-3	ASSHRQGPSTDTQY
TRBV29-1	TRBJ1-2	SVERDLPYHYGYT
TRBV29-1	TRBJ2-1	SVLSDSYEQF
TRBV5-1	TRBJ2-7	ASSFGLAGGIYEQY
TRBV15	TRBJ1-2	ATSGRRNDPYGYT
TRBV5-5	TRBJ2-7	ASPGDNSYEQY
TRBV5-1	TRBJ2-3	ASSSLGTGRADTQY
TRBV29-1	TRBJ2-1	SVEALEVDEQF
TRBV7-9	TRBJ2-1	ASSRPQGTPRGYEQF
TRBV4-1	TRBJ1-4	ASSRPIQDRGNEKLF
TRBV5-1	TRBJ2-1	ASRFPGINEQF
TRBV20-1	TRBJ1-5	SAPGPRGGGNQPQH
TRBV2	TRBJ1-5	ASSTGPSQPQH
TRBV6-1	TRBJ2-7	ASSRQGNTYEQY
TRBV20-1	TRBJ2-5	SAGLAGVPQETQY
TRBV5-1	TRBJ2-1	ASRQAGGASPTHQF
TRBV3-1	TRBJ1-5	ASSPTGRGGNQPQH
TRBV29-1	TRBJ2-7	SVGTDSARREQY
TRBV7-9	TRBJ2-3	ASSPPTSGRSSTDTQY
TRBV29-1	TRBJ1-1	SVEKGTVEAF
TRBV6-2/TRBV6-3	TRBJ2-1	ASSYSWSANEQF
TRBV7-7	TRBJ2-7	ASSFLGVTFLYEQY
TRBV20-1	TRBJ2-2	SAREVFTGELF
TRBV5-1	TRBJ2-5	ASSFGLVWEETQY
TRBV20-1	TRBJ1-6	SVEALTGTGSGVWNSPLH
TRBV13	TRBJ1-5	ASSLGPLAGNQPQH
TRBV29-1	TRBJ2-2	SASPRQGSTGELF
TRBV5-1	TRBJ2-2	ASRPTGGTGELF
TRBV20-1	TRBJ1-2	SASRREGGYT
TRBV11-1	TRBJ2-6	ASSLAVAPLSGANVLT
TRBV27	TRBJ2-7	ATHWRGSPSYEQY
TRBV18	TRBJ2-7	ASSPPGAPYEQY
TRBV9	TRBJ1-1	ASNPSPANTEAF
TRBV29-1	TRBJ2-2	SVETTGELF
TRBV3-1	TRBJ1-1	ASSQRWGRDTEAF
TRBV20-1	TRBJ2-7	SARDGTSLSYEQY
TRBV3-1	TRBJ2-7	ASSQGWRTGGYEQY
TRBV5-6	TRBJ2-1	ASSWGTSGNEQF